A selection of T cell receptor beta chains follows, all from one sample in a study of shared clonotypes between healthy human individuals. Using immunoSEQ multiplex PCR, the repertoire was profiled, and TCRdb retains in-frame clones only, with some absent. The sample carries about 1.1 million clones, around 82% recorded once. The sequencing input was memory CD4+ T cells from PBMCs. These receptors were collected from a man between 18 and 29 years old in good health. Some clones in this sample may be carry-over from other donors' samples. Both conserved end residues are part of each CDR3. Fields, in order: V gene, D gene, J gene, clone size, CDR3 protein, CDR3 DNA. A D gene is named only where the DNA matches it firmly. Clone size is shown for a subset of rows, as once, few, many or a class of expanded clone.

>TRBV5-1|TRBD2|TRBJ2-3|once
CASRAPSGVTTDTQYF
TGCGCCAGCAGGGCACCTAGCGGAGTTACCACAGATACGCAGTATTTT
>TRBV2|.|TRBJ2-5|.
CASKRGHIQETQYF
TGTGCCAGCAAGAGAGGGCACATCCAAGAGACCCAGTACTTC
>TRBV18|TRBD1|TRBJ2-1|.
CASSPRQGARYNEQFF
TGTGCCAGCTCCCCGAGACAGGGGGCAAGGTACAATGAGCAGTTCTTC
>TRBV7-6|TRBD2|TRBJ2-7|.
CASSLVLAGVPYEQYF
TGTGCCAGCAGCTTAGTTTTAGCGGGAGTACCCTACGAGCAGTACTTC
>TRBV27|.|TRBJ2-5|.
CASSPPGVWKTQYF
TGTGCCAGCAGTCCACCCGGGGTGTGGAAGACCCAGTACTTC
>TRBV7-6|TRBD1|TRBJ2-2|.
CASSRVLGDRLHGELFF
TGTGCCAGCAGCCGGGTACTGGGGGACAGGCTTCACGGGGAGCTGTTTTTT
>TRBV7-2|.|TRBJ2-3|.
CASSLTRSSTDTQYF
TGTGCCAGCAGCTTAACCCGCTCTAGCACAGATACGCAGTATTTT
>TRBV6-5|.|TRBJ1-1|.
CASRGRGMNTEAFF
TGTGCCAGCAGAGGCAGAGGGATGAACACTGAAGCTTTCTTT
>TRBV28|.|TRBJ1-1|.
CASSLTSGPRRNTEAFF
TGTGCCAGCAGTTTAACCTCGGGTCCTCGACGGAACACTGAAGCTTTCTTT
>TRBV7-2|TRBD2|TRBJ2-5|.
CASSPRTSGSVTQYF
TGTGCCAGCAGCCCTCGGACTAGCGGGAGTGTGACCCAGTACTTC
>TRBV7-6|TRBD1|TRBJ2-3|.
CASSLSPPGQGPSSTDTQYF
TGTGCCAGCAGCCTTAGCCCTCCGGGACAGGGGCCGTCTAGCACAGATACGCAGTATTTT
>TRBV28|.|TRBJ2-7|.
CASSLLFGEQYF
TGTGCCAGCAGCTTGTTGTTCGGCGAGCAGTACTTC
>TRBV9|.|TRBJ2-2|few
CASSVGVSTGELFF
TGTGCCAGCAGCGTAGGGGTCTCAACCGGGGAGCTGTTTTTT